This T cell receptor (beta chain) was documented in a study of cytomegalovirus exposure and HLA in healthy donors. PCR was performed using 60 Vbeta and 13 Jbeta primers. This table comes from immunoSEQ multiplex PCR, and its TCRdb copy is limited to in-frame clones, with some not included. Of about 160,000 clones listed, roughly four fifths are singletons. General observations from the study: TCR beta chains numbering more than 150 were designated cytomegalovirus-associated. Within a later analysis, the majority of CMV-associated TCR beta chains appeared HLA-restricted. Among donors in an Asian-associated ancestry cluster, a later analysis reportedly found fewer N-insertions than the roughly 700-donor mean. Confirmation in vitro established that three CMV-associated chains were specific for CMV antigens.

Turning to this clone: Its antigen is unidentified.

Sequenced material: PBMCs. This TCR was sampled from a man in his forties or fifties in good health and CMV-seropositive.

This CDR3 is CASSPRGPPTNEKLFF. Here the CDR3 DNA reads TGTGCCAGCTCACCAAGAGGGCCTCCAACTAATGAAAAACTGTTTTTT. The rearrangement uses TRBV18 and TRBJ1-4; D call uncertain. V was trimmed by 2 bases and J by 0 bases, leaving 10 bases between them. Germline-derived CDR1 and CDR2 are KGHSH and LQKENI. The CDR3 runs 16 residues. Full variable domain (rest looked up from reference TRBV18 and TRBJ1-4): NAGVMQNPRHLVRRRGQEARLRCSPMKGHSHVYWYRQLPEEGLKFMVYLQKENIIDESGMPKERFSAEFPKEGPSILRIQQVVRGDSAAYFCASSPRGPPTNEKLFFGSGTQLSVL.